This T cell receptor (beta chain) was captured by sequencing in a study of blood T cell repertoires in COVID-19. V gave up 6 bases and J gave up 5 bases, with 19 bases separating them. Germline assignment: CDR1 SNHLY and CDR2 FYNNEI. This CDR3 is 16 amino acids long. Individuals aged roughly 18 to 95 years were recruited from about two dozen US areas. Cohort allocation depended upon clinical history that participants reported. Assay: immunoSEQ multiplex PCR; the TCRdb copy retains only in-frame clones and omits some. The table includes 300,000 or so clones, 86% detected once. This TCR came from a woman in her thirties or forties with acute COVID-19. The sequencing input was PBMCs or T cells enriched from blood (not recorded which). The chain uses TRBV2 and TRBJ2-2; D possibly corresponds to TRBD2 (6 bases). For the CDR3, the DNA is TGTGCCAGCAGGGGCGGGACTCGAGTATATACCGGGGAGCTGTTTTTT. This encodes CASRGGTRVYTGELFF.